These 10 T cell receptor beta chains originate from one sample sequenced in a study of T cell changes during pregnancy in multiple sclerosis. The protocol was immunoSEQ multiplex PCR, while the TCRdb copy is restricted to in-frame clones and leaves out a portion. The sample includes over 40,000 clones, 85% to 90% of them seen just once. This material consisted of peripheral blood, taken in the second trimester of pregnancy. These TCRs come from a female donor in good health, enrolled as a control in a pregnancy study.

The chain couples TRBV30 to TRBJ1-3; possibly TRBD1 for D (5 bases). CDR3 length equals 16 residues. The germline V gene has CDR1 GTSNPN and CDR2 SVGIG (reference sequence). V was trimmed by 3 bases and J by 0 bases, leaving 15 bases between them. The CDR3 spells CAWSPGGGNSGNTIYF. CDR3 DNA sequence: TGTGCCTGGAGCCCCGGGGGTGGGAACTCTGGAAACACCATATATTTT.

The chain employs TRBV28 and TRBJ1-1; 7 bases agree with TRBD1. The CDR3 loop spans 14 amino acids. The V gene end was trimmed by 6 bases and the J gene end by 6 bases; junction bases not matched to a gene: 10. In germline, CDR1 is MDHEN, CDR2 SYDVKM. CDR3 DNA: TGTGCCAGCAGCTACCCCGGCCAGGGGGCTGAAGCTTTCTTT. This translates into CASSYPGQGAEAFF.

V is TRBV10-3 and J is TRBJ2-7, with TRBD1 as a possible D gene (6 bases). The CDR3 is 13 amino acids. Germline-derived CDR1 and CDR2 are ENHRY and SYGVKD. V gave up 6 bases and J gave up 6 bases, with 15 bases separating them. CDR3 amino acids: CAISPHQGSEQYF. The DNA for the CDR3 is TGTGCCATCAGCCCCCACCAGGGGAGCGAGCAGTACTTC.

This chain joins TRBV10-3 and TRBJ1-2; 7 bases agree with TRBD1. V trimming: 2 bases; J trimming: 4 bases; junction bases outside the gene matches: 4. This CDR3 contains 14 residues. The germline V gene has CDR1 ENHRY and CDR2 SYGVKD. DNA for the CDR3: TGTGCCATCAGTGAGGACGACAGGGCCTATGGCTACACCTTC. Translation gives CAISEDDRAYGYTF.

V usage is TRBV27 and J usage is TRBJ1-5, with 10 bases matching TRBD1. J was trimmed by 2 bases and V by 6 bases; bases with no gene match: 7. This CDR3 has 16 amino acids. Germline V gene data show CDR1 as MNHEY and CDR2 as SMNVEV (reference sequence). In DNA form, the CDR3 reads TGTGCCAGCAGAGGGACAGGGGTTTCCGGCAATCAGCCCCAGCATTTT. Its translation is CASRGTGVSGNQPQHF.

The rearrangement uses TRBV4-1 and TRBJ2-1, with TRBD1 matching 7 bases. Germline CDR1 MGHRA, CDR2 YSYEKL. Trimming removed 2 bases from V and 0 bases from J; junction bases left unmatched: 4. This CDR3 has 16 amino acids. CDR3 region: CASSQTTGSSYNEQFF. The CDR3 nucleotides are TGCGCCAGCAGCCAAACGACAGGGAGCTCCTACAATGAGCAGTTCTTC.

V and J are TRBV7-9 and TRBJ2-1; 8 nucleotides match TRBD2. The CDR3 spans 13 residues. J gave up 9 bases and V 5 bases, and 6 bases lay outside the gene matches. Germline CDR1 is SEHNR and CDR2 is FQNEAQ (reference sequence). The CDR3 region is CASSPGGPGEQFF. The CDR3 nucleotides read TGTGCCAGCAGCCCGGGGGGGCCAGGTGAGCAGTTCTTC.

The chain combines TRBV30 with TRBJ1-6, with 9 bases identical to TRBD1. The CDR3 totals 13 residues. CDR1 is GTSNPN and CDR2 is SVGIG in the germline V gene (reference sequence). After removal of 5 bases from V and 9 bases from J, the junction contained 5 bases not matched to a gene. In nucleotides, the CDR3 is TGTGCCTGGGCCGGGACAGGGATTTCACCCCTCCACTTT. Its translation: CAWAGTGISPLHF.

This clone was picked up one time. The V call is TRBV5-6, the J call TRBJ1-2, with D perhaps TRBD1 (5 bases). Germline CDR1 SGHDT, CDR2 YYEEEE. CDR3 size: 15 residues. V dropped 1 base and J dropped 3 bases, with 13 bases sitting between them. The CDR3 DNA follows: TGTGCCAGCAGCTTGTCTGGACGCAGGGACTATGGCTACACCTTC. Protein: CASSLSGRRDYGYTF. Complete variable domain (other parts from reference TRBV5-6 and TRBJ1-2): DAGVTQSPTHLIKTRGQQVTLRCSPKSGHDTVSWYQQALGQGPQFIFQYYEEEERQRGNFPDRFSGHQFPNYSSELNVNALLLGDSALYLCASSLSGRRDYGYTFGSGTRLTVV.

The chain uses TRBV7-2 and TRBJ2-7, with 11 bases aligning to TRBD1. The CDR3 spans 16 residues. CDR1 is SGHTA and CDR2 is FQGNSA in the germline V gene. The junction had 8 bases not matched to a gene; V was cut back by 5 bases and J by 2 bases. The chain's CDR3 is CASSALGTGGPYEQYF. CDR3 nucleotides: TGTGCCAGCAGCGCACTCGGGACAGGGGGACCCTACGAGCAGTACTTC.